The rows below give T cell receptor beta chains drawn from one sample of a study of identical twins. TCRdb re-called the 5' RACE reads with MiXCR, one entry per CDR3 protein. The table lists around 470,000 distinct CDR3 sequences, 14% of them singletons. These same records also appear under a second study, on yellow fever vaccine responses in identical twins.

Sequencing was done on a sample of CD4+ T cells sorted from blood. Every receptor here comes from a woman between 18 and 29 years old in good health. The CDR3 runs from the conserved cysteine through the conserved F or W. Fields, in order: CDR3 protein, CDR3 DNA, clone size, D gene, V gene, J gene, CDR3 length. D genes are given only for firm matches. A clone size is listed for some rows: how often the clone was seen (once, few, many), or a class if it is expanded.

CDR3: CASSQRGIAGVRDEQFF
DNA: TGTGCCAGCAGCCAAAGGGGAATAGCGGGGGTACGCGATGAGCAGTTCTTC
size: NA
D: TRBD2
V: TRBV3-1
J: TRBJ2-1
length: 17

CDR3: CSVEGGADTQYF
DNA: TGCAGCGTTGAAGGGGGCGCAGATACGCAGTATTTT
size: many
D: NA
V: TRBV29-1
J: TRBJ2-3
length: 12

CDR3: CASSKPRDRDSDTQYF
DNA: TGCGCCAGCAGCAAACCCCGGGACAGGGACTCAGATACGCAGTATTTT
size: few
D: TRBD1
V: TRBV10-1
J: TRBJ2-3
length: 16

CDR3: CSAGQPNTEAFF
DNA: TGCAGCGCGGGACAGCCGAACACTGAAGCTTTCTTT
size: few
D: TRBD1
V: TRBV29-1
J: TRBJ1-1
length: 12

CDR3: CASSPQSTGGTQYF
DNA: TGTGCCAGCAGCCCCCAGTCGACAGGAGGGACCCAGTACTTC
size: NA
D: NA
V: TRBV11-1
J: TRBJ2-5
length: 14

CDR3: CATSNNPANNSPLHF
DNA: TGTGCCACCAGCAATAACCCTGCGAATAATTCACCCCTCCACTTT
size: few
D: NA
V: TRBV15
J: TRBJ1-6
length: 15

CDR3: CASNKGQAGTGELFF
DNA: TGTGCCAGCAACAAGGGACAGGCGGGGACCGGGGAGCTGTTTTTT
size: NA
D: TRBD1
V: TRBV12-3/TRBV12-4
J: TRBJ2-2
length: 15

CDR3: CSARQGAREQYF
DNA: TGCAGTGCCCGACAGGGGGCGAGGGAGCAGTACTTC
size: many
D: TRBD1
V: TRBV20-1
J: TRBJ2-7
length: 12

CDR3: CSVEGSAEETQYF
DNA: TGCAGCGTTGAAGGGTCGGCTGAAGAGACCCAGTACTTC
size: NA
D: NA
V: TRBV29-1
J: TRBJ2-5
length: 13

CDR3: CASRLAGGQPQHF
DNA: TGTGCCAGCAGGTTGGCAGGGGGTCAGCCCCAGCATTTT
size: NA
D: TRBD1
V: TRBV12-3/TRBV12-4
J: TRBJ1-5
length: 13

CDR3: CASSQHAGTEAFF
DNA: TGTGCCAGCAGCCAACACGCGGGGACTGAAGCTTTCTTT
size: few
D: NA
V: TRBV3-1
J: TRBJ1-1
length: 13

CDR3: CSARRSGGRQLF
DNA: TGCAGTGCTAGAAGAAGCGGGGGGCGTCAGCTCTTC
size: few
D: TRBD2
V: TRBV20-1
J: TRBJ2-1
length: 12

CDR3: CASSFYGTGAADTQYF
DNA: TGTGCCAGCAGCTTCTACGGGACAGGGGCCGCAGATACGCAGTATTTT
size: NA
D: TRBD1
V: TRBV7-9
J: TRBJ2-3
length: 16

CDR3: CASSWGSSYNEQFF
DNA: TGTGCCAGCAGCTGGGGAAGCTCCTACAATGAGCAGTTCTTC
size: NA
D: NA
V: TRBV6-1
J: TRBJ2-1
length: 14

CDR3: CSARPTGKETQYF
DNA: TGCAGTGCTAGGCCTACAGGGAAAGAGACCCAGTACTTC
size: NA
D: NA
V: TRBV20-1
J: TRBJ2-5
length: 13

CDR3: CASRLTGGTTDTQYF
DNA: TGTGCCAGCAGGCTAACCGGGGGGACCACAGATACGCAGTATTTT
size: NA
D: TRBD2
V: TRBV6-1
J: TRBJ2-3
length: 15

CDR3: CSVAEARPGYGYTF
DNA: TGCAGCGTTGCCGAAGCTCGGCCGGGCTATGGCTACACCTTC
size: NA
D: NA
V: TRBV29-1
J: TRBJ1-2
length: 14

CDR3: CSVAGPEFVETQYF
DNA: TGCAGCGTTGCGGGGCCTGAGTTTGTGGAGACCCAGTACTTC
size: many
D: NA
V: TRBV29-1
J: TRBJ2-5
length: 14

CDR3: CASSLGQQQTYEQYF
DNA: TGTGCCAGCAGCTTGGGGCAGCAGCAAACCTACGAGCAGTACTTC
size: NA
D: NA
V: TRBV5-5
J: TRBJ2-7
length: 15

CDR3: CASSRRYGELFF
DNA: TGTGCCAGCAGCAGAAGATACGGGGAGCTGTTTTTT
size: NA
D: NA
V: TRBV7-2
J: TRBJ2-2
length: 12

CDR3: CASSLDSGRSNEQFF
DNA: TGCGCCAGCAGCTTGGACAGCGGGAGATCTAATGAGCAGTTCTTC
size: many
D: TRBD2
V: TRBV5-1
J: TRBJ2-1
length: 15

CDR3: CASSDGWSPNTEAFF
DNA: TGTGCCAGCAGTGATGGGTGGAGCCCGAACACTGAAGCTTTCTTT
size: few
D: NA
V: TRBV25-1
J: TRBJ1-1
length: 15

CDR3: CASRKRGGESYGYTF
DNA: TGTGCCAGCAGAAAGCGGGGGGGAGAGTCCTATGGCTACACCTTC
size: NA
D: NA
V: TRBV6-1
J: TRBJ1-2
length: 15

CDR3: CASSLMRGGAGGDTQYF
DNA: TGTGCCAGCAGTTTAATGAGGGGGGGCGCCGGAGGGGATACGCAGTATTTT
size: many
D: NA
V: TRBV12-3/TRBV12-4
J: TRBJ2-3
length: 17

CDR3: CASSFGVGASYYEQYF
DNA: TGTGCCAGCAGTTTTGGGGTCGGGGCTAGCTACTACGAGCAGTACTTC
size: NA
D: NA
V: TRBV27
J: TRBJ2-7
length: 16

CDR3: CAISEPGGSGRAGSYEQYF
DNA: TGTGCCATCAGTGAGCCGGGTGGTAGCGGGAGGGCCGGTTCCTACGAGCAGTACTTC
size: few
D: TRBD2
V: TRBV10-3
J: TRBJ2-7
length: 19

CDR3: CASSVDHQETQYF
DNA: TGTGCCAGCAGTGTGGACCACCAAGAGACCCAGTACTTC
size: few
D: NA
V: TRBV2
J: TRBJ2-5
length: 13

CDR3: CSYLTNRYEQYF
DNA: TGCAGCTACCTAACGAACAGATACGAGCAGTACTTC
size: few
D: NA
V: TRBV29-1
J: TRBJ2-7
length: 12

CDR3: CASSVPGVRTYNEQFF
DNA: TGTGCCAGCAGCGTCCCGGGAGTCAGAACGTACAATGAGCAGTTCTTC
size: few
D: NA
V: TRBV5-5
J: TRBJ2-1
length: 16

CDR3: CSARGDYSYEQYF
DNA: TGCAGTGCTAGGGGGGACTACTCCTACGAGCAGTACTTC
size: few
D: TRBD2
V: TRBV20-1
J: TRBJ2-7
length: 13

CDR3: CASSLYPGHPSYEQYF
DNA: TGTGCCAGCAGCCTATACCCGGGACATCCGTCCTACGAGCAGTACTTC
size: many
D: NA
V: TRBV7-8
J: TRBJ2-7
length: 16

CDR3: CASRRTSGGVDTQYF
DNA: TGTGCCAGCAGGCGGACTAGCGGGGGGGTAGATACGCAGTATTTT
size: NA
D: TRBD2
V: TRBV11-1
J: TRBJ2-3
length: 15

CDR3: CASSQRSGDTGELFF
DNA: TGTGCCAGCAGCCAAAGGTCCGGAGACACCGGGGAGCTGTTTTTT
size: NA
D: NA
V: TRBV4-2
J: TRBJ2-2
length: 15

CDR3: CAISWRGESTDTQYF
DNA: TGTGCCATCAGTTGGAGGGGGGAAAGCACAGATACGCAGTATTTT
size: NA
D: NA
V: TRBV27
J: TRBJ2-3
length: 15

CDR3: CASSRPTKGQGIWNTQYF
DNA: TGTGCCAGCAGCCGACCCACGAAGGGACAGGGGATATGGAATACGCAGTATTTT
size: NA
D: TRBD1
V: TRBV14
J: TRBJ2-3
length: 18

CDR3: CASSGMRDSITYEQYF
DNA: TGTGCCAGCAGCGGTATGAGGGACAGCATCACCTACGAGCAGTACTTC
size: NA
D: TRBD1
V: TRBV13
J: TRBJ2-7
length: 16

CDR3: CASSTPVGGLETQYF
DNA: TGTGCCAGCAGCACTCCCGTGGGGGGCTTAGAGACCCAGTACTTC
size: few
D: NA
V: TRBV5-6
J: TRBJ2-5
length: 15

CDR3: CASSLWTIRDRGGEQYF
DNA: TGCGCCAGCAGCTTGTGGACCATCCGGGACAGGGGAGGCGAGCAGTACTTC
size: few
D: TRBD1
V: TRBV5-1
J: TRBJ2-7
length: 17

CDR3: CASSSLGASGEWRRAQYF
DNA: TGTGCCAGCAGTTCCCTTGGGGCTAGCGGGGAATGGCGTCGGGCGCAGTATTTT
size: few
D: TRBD2
V: TRBV12-3/TRBV12-4
J: TRBJ2-3
length: 18

CDR3: CASSLGMGVGNEQFF
DNA: TGTGCCAGCAGCTTAGGGATGGGGGTCGGCAATGAGCAGTTCTTC
size: few
D: NA
V: TRBV7-2
J: TRBJ2-1
length: 15

CDR3: CASSARGSLGSTDTQYF
DNA: TGTGCCAGCAGCGCGAGGGGGTCCTTGGGAAGTACAGATACGCAGTATTTT
size: few
D: NA
V: TRBV6-1
J: TRBJ2-3
length: 17

CDR3: CASAYADTQYF
DNA: TGTGCCAGCGCCTACGCTGATACGCAGTATTTT
size: NA
D: NA
V: TRBV3-1
J: TRBJ2-3
length: 11

CDR3: CASSLAGEQFF
DNA: TGTGCCAGCAGCTTAGCGGGCGAGCAGTTCTTC
size: many
D: NA
V: TRBV7-9
J: TRBJ2-1
length: 11

CDR3: CASSLEGIAASYEQYF
DNA: TGCGCCAGCAGCTTGGAGGGCATAGCGGCCTCCTACGAGCAGTACTTC
size: NA
D: NA
V: TRBV5-1
J: TRBJ2-7
length: 16

CDR3: CASSLRAPPGELFF
DNA: TGTGCCAGCAGTTTAAGAGCCCCCCCCGGGGAGCTGTTTTTT
size: many
D: NA
V: TRBV12-3/TRBV12-4
J: TRBJ2-2
length: 14

CDR3: CASSIGLTYEQYF
DNA: TGCGCCAGCAGCATAGGACTCACGTACGAGCAGTACTTC
size: NA
D: NA
V: TRBV5-1
J: TRBJ2-7
length: 13

CDR3: CASSQEWSSNYGYTF
DNA: TGCGCCAGCAGCCAAGAGTGGAGTTCTAACTATGGCTACACCTTC
size: few
D: NA
V: TRBV4-3
J: TRBJ1-2
length: 15

CDR3: CASSQSGTLGYTF
DNA: TGTGCCAGCAGCCAATCTGGAACGCTGGGCTACACCTTC
size: NA
D: NA
V: TRBV16
J: TRBJ1-2
length: 13

CDR3: CASRHYNRGPYEQYF
DNA: TGTGCCAGCAGGCATTACAACAGGGGGCCTTACGAGCAGTACTTC
size: NA
D: TRBD1
V: TRBV28
J: TRBJ2-7
length: 15

CDR3: CSARDKSGRSNQPQHF
DNA: TGCAGTGCTAGAGATAAATCCGGGAGGAGCAATCAGCCCCAGCATTTT
size: few
D: NA
V: TRBV20-1
J: TRBJ1-5
length: 16

CDR3: CASGELKQYF
DNA: TGTGCCAGTGGCGAATTGAAGCAGTACTTC
size: NA
D: NA
V: TRBV3-1
J: TRBJ2-7
length: 10

CDR3: CASSSEAGGRDTQYF
DNA: TGTGCCAGCAGCTCAGAAGCGGGGGGGCGGGATACGCAGTATTTT
size: NA
D: TRBD2
V: TRBV7-9
J: TRBJ2-3
length: 15

CDR3: CASSPPGRTRHEQYF
DNA: TGCGCCAGCAGCCCTCCGGGACGGACCAGACACGAGCAGTACTTC
size: few
D: NA
V: TRBV5-1
J: TRBJ2-7
length: 15

CDR3: CASAPQGDTGELFF
DNA: TGTGCCAGTGCTCCACAGGGGGACACCGGGGAGCTGTTTTTT
size: few
D: TRBD1
V: TRBV19
J: TRBJ2-2
length: 14

CDR3: CASRRDRVSNEQFF
DNA: TGTGCCTCCAGGAGGGACAGGGTGAGCAATGAGCAGTTCTTC
size: NA
D: TRBD1
V: TRBV7-2
J: TRBJ2-1
length: 14